A single TCR beta chain is shown here with its context. This clonotype was seen only a few times. Its antigen remains undetermined. No base quality values were provided; no much bigger clone lies one nucleotide off. This record belongs to a study of T-cell reconstitution after alpha-beta-depleted transplantation in children (dated by TCRdb to about 2016). General notes on the study: Using TCR repertoire profiling, the study followed T-cell immune reconstitution in a quantitative way in children after TCRalphabeta/CD19-depleted allogeneic hematopoietic cell transplantation.

Libraries were constructed by PCR. Sequencing took place on an Illumina HiSeq 2500. To normalize quantification of the TCRbeta repertoire, the TCR libraries were built with molecular barcoding that relied on unique molecular identifiers. The raw public reads went through TCRdb reprocessing: fastp at Q25, MiXCR clone calling, in-frame beta chains kept. Each CDR3 protein appears once, grouped with its most common genes and DNA. The sample table lists a few hundred thousand distinct CDR3 sequences, approximately 10% of them with a count of one. The ten largest clones take up 2% to 3% of the sample. The CDR3 measures 15 amino acids from cysteine to phenylalanine. Of all the DNA, just the CDR3 is kept, 45 bases in frame from base 1. Compared with germline, V lacks 0 bases and J lacks 5 bases; bases without a gene match: 6. The germline V gene yields SGHVS for CDR1 and FNYEAQ for CDR2.

The chain uses TRBV7-6 and TRBJ2-5; 7 nucleotides in the junction match TRBD2. The receptor's source is a human donor who donated a stem cell graft to a child with acute lymphoblastic leukemia. The sample in question was PBMCs from the stem cell graft donor, obtained from the stem cell graft. Here is the DNA: TGTGCCAGCAGCTTAGCGTGGGGACTACGGGAGACCCAGTACTTC. Protein translation: CASSLAWGLRETQYF.